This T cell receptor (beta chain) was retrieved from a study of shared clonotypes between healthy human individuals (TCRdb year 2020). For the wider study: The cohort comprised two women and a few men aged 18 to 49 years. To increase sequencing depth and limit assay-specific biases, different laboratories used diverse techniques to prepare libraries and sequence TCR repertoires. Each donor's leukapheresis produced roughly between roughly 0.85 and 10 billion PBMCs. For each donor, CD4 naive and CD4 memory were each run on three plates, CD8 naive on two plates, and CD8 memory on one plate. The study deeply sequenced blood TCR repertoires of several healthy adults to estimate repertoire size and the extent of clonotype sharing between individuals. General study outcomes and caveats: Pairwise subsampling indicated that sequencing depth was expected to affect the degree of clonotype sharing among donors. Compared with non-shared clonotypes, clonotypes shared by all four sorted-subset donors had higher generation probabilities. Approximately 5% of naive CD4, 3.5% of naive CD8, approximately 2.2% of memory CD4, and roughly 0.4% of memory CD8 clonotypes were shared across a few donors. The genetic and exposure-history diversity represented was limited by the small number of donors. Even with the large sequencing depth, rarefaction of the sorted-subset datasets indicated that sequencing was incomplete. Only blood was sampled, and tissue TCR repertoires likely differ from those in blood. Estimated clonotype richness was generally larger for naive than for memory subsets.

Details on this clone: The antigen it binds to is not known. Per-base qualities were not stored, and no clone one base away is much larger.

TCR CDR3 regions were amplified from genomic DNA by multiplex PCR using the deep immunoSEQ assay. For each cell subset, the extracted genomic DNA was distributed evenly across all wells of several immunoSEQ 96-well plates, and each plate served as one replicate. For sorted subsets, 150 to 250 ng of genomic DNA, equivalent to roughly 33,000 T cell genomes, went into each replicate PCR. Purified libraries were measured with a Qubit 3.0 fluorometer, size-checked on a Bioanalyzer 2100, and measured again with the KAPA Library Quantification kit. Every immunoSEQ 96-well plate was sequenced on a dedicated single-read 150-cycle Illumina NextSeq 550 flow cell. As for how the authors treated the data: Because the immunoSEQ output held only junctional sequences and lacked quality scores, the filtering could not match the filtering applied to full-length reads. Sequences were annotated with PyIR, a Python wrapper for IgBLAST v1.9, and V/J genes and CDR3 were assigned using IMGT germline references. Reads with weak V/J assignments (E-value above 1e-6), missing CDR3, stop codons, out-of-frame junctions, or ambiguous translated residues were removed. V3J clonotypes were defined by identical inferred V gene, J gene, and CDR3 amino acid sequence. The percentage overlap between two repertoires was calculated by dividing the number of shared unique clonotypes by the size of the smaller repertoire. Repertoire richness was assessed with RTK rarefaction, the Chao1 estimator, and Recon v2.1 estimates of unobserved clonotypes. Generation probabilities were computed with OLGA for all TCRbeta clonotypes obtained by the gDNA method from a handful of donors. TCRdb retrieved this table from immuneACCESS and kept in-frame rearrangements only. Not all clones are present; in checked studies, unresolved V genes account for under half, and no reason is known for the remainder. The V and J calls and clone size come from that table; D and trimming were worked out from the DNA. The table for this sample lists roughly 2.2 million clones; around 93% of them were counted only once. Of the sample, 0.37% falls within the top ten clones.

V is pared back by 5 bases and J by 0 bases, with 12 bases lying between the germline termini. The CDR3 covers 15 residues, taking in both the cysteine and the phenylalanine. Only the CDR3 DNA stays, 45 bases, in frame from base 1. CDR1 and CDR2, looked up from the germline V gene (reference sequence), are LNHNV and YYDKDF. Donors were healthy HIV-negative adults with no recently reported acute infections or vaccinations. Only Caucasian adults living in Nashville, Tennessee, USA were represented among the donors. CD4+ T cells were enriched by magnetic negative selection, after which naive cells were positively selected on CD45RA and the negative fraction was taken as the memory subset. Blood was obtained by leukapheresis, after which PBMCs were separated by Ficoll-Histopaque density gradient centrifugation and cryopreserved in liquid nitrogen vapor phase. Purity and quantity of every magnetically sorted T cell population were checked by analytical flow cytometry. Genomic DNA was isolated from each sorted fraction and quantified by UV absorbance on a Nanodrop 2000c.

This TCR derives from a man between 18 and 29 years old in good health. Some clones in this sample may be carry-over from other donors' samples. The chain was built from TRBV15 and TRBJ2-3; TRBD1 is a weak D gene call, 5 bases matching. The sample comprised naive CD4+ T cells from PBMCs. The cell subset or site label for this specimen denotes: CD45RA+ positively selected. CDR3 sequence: CATSQSPGSTDTQYF. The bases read TGTGCCACCAGCCAAAGCCCAGGGAGCACAGATACGCAGTATTTT.